This entry lists 25 T cell receptor beta chains sequenced from one sample in a study of cytomegalovirus exposure and HLA in healthy donors. Amplification used 60 Vbeta primers and 13 Jbeta primers. The data were produced by immunoSEQ multiplex PCR, yet TCRdb's version contains in-frame clones alone and is incomplete. The sample includes over 85,000 clones, roughly 86% of them seen just once. Sequencing was done on a sample of PBMCs. These receptors originate from a man aged 35 to 55 in good health and CMV-seronegative.

This clone occurred a few times. The rearrangement joins TRBV5-1 to TRBJ2-5, with D possibly being TRBD1 (6 bases). The CDR3 is 14 amino acids. CDR1 is SGHRS and CDR2 is YFSETQ in the germline V gene. Trimming took 0 bases from V and 2 from J, leaving 8 bases between them. CDR3 protein: CASSLGGRQETQYF. In nucleotides, the CDR3 is TGCGCCAGCAGCTTGGGGGGGCGGCAAGAGACCCAGTACTTC.

The chain recombines TRBV6-6 with TRBJ1-3; D uncertain. Trimming shortened V by 0 bases and J by 8 bases, and 5 bases separated the two germline ends. Germline lookup yields CDR1 MNHNY and CDR2 SVGAGI (reference sequence). The CDR3 is made up of 12 amino acids. The CDR3 protein is CASSYSQDTIYF. The CDR3 DNA is TGTGCCAGCAGTTACTCCCAGGACACCATATATTTT.

This CDR3 is CASSPTGGIPDTQYF. The CDR3 DNA sequence: TGCGCCAGCAGCCCTACGGGAGGGATCCCAGATACGCAGTATTTT. V usage is TRBV5-1 and J usage is TRBJ2-3, with 8 nucleotides matching TRBD2. Germline V CDR1 and CDR2: SGHRS, YFSETQ. V lost 4 bases to trimming and J lost 4 bases; unmatched junction nucleotides: 8. The CDR3 has 15 residues.

The chain is built from TRBV29-1 and TRBJ2-5, with 8 nucleotides matching TRBD2. The V gene end was trimmed by 4 bases and the J gene end by 5 bases; junction bases not matched to a gene: 6. This CDR3 has 13 residues. Germline V gene lookup returns CDR1 SQVTM and CDR2 ANQGSEA. CDR3 region: CSVADGGVETQYF. CDR3 coding DNA: TGCAGCGTTGCCGACGGGGGGGTCGAGACCCAGTACTTC.

This CDR3 is CASSPLGTGNYYGYTF. CDR3 nucleotide sequence: TGTGCCAGCTCACCACTTGGAACAGGGAATTACTATGGCTACACCTTC. The chain joins TRBV18 to TRBJ1-2, with D tentatively TRBD1 (6 bases). This CDR3 is 16 amino acids long. Trimming took off 1 base at V and 3 bases at J, with 15 bases between the two ends. Germline V gene sequence: CDR1 KGHSH, CDR2 LQKENI.

The chain couples TRBV7-8 to TRBJ2-7; weak D call: TRBD2 (7 bases). V was clipped by 5 bases and J by 3 bases, with 20 bases between them. The CDR3 is 16 amino acids. The germline CDR1 and CDR2 sequences are SGHVS and FQNEAQ. The CDR3, as DNA: TGTGCCAGCAGCCCCAGGGGTAACGGGGGGCTCTACGAGCAGTACTTC. This codes for CASSPRGNGGLYEQYF.

In its sample, this clone was seen once. This rearrangement joins TRBV28 to TRBJ1-5; D might be TRBD1 (5 bases). V shed 7 bases and J shed 2 bases, with 15 bases lying between them. The CDR3 sequence is 15 residues long. The germline V gene encodes CDR1 MDHEN and CDR2 SYDVKM. The CDR3 region has the DNA TGTGCCAGCACCCGACAGATGATCGGCAATCAGCCCCAGCATTTT. Translated: CASTRQMIGNQPQHF.

V and J are TRBV28 and TRBJ1-1; 8 bases are a match to TRBD1. The CDR3 has 15 residues. Germline CDR1 reads MDHEN; CDR2 reads SYDVKM. Trimming at V came to 5 bases and at J to 0 bases, leaving 5 bases not matched to a gene. The CDR3, as DNA: TGTGCCAGCAGTCCTCGGGACAGGTTGAACACTGAAGCTTTCTTT. Protein product: CASSPRDRLNTEAFF. The full variable domain, rest sourced from reference TRBV28 and TRBJ1-1, is DVKVTQSSRYLVKRTGEKVFLECVQDMDHENMFWYRQDPGLGLRLIYFSYDVKMKEKGDIPEGYSVSREKKERFSLILESASTNQTSMYLCASSPRDRLNTEAFFGQGTRLTVV.

The V gene is TRBV19, the J gene TRBJ2-5; D may be TRBD1 (5 bases). This CDR3 has 13 residues. The germline V gene has CDR1 LNHDA and CDR2 SQIVND (reference sequence). V was trimmed by 3 bases and J by 5 bases, leaving 10 bases between them. The CDR3 is CASSMGRRETQYF. For the CDR3, the DNA is TGTGCCAGTAGTATGGGGCGAAGGGAGACCCAGTACTTC.

This clone was seen just once. The chain uses TRBV5-4 and TRBJ1-2; tentatively, D is TRBD1 (5 bases). Trimming stripped 1 base from V and 2 bases from J, with 18 bases between. Germline assignment: CDR1 SGHNT and CDR2 YYREEE (reference sequence). The CDR3 spans 17 residues. The CDR3 region is CASSLRGRSSQNYGYTF. The CDR3 DNA reads as TGTGCCAGCAGCTTGAGGGGTAGGTCCAGCCAGAACTATGGCTACACCTTC.

The chain combines TRBV10-3 with TRBJ2-3; possible D gene TRBD1, 6 bases. Germline V gene lookup returns CDR1 ENHRY and CDR2 SYGVKD. V lost 4 bases and J 5 bases, leaving 16 bases between the germline ends. The CDR3 totals 15 residues. CDR3 DNA: TGTGCCATCAGTGGTCGGACAGTCCAGGGAGATACGCAGTATTTT. Its translation: CAISGRTVQGDTQYF.

The chain has TRBV28 and TRBJ2-7, with D unresolved. Germline lookup yields CDR1 MDHEN and CDR2 SYDVKM. V dropped 2 bases and J dropped 4 bases, with 6 bases sitting between them. The CDR3 consists of 12 residues. The DNA for the CDR3 is TGTGCCAGCAGTTTACGAGGTTACGAGCAGTACTTC. Translated, it gives CASSLRGYEQYF.

V gene TRBV19 combines with J gene TRBJ1-4; possible D gene TRBD1, 5 bases. Germline-derived CDR1 and CDR2 are LNHDA and SQIVND (reference sequence). Deletions cut 5 bases from V and 4 bases from J, with 11 bases between. The CDR3 is made up of 14 amino acids. The CDR3 DNA follows: TGTGCCAGTAGTTCCTGGGGGGATAATGAAAAACTGTTTTTT. Its translation: CASSSWGDNEKLFF.

This sequence joins TRBV5-6 and TRBJ2-3; 9 bases agree with TRBD1. The CDR3 is 14 residues long. Germline V gene lookup returns CDR1 SGHDT and CDR2 YYEEEE. J was trimmed by 5 bases and V by 4 bases; bases with no gene match: 5. This CDR3 is CASSPGTGKDTQYF. The CDR3 DNA reads TGTGCCAGCAGCCCCGGGACAGGGAAAGATACGCAGTATTTT.

The V call is TRBV18, the J call TRBJ2-7; 11 nucleotides line up with TRBD1. Germline trimming cut 3 bases from V and 4 bases from J; bases unmatched to any gene: 11. CDR1 and CDR2 from the germline V gene are KGHSH and LQKENI. The CDR3 extends over 17 amino acids. The CDR3 DNA sequence: TGTGCCAGCTCACCCGGGACAGGGGGTTTTAAGGGATACGAGCAGTACTTC. Protein: CASSPGTGGFKGYEQYF.

V usage is TRBV25-1 and J usage is TRBJ1-4; no clear D. The germline V gene encodes CDR1 MGHDK and CDR2 SYGVNS. Between the trimmed V and J ends, which lost 4 bases and 11 bases, there was a span of 11 bases. The length of the CDR3 is 12 residues. The CDR3 coding sequence is TGTGCCAGCAGTGTCCAACCGGGGAAACTGTTTTTT. Translation gives CASSVQPGKLFF.

The chain is built from TRBV29-1 and TRBJ2-1; 9 nucleotides line up with TRBD1. Losses at the gene ends were 5 bases for V and 5 bases for J; bases not matched to a gene: 7. Germline V lookup: CDR1 SQVTM, CDR2 ANQGSEA. This CDR3 comprises 14 residues. The CDR3 coding sequence is TGCAGCGTTCGTGACAGGGGGTGGGACAATGAGCAGTTCTTC. Residues: CSVRDRGWDNEQFF.

The sample holds one count of this clone. The V gene is TRBV7-9, the J gene TRBJ2-2; D possibly corresponds to TRBD1 (6 bases). V was cut by 4 bases and J by 0 bases, with 15 bases left in between. The CDR3 has 17 amino acids. Germline V gene data show CDR1 as SEHNR and CDR2 as FQNEAQ (reference sequence). CDR3 DNA sequence: TGTGCCAGCAGCTACCGAACGACAGGCGCGAACACCGGGGAGCTGTTTTTT. This sequence encodes CASSYRTTGANTGELFF.

V gene TRBV5-6 combines with J gene TRBJ2-1, with D tentatively TRBD2 (5 bases). V gave up 4 bases and J gave up 12 bases, with 14 bases separating them. This CDR3 is 12 amino acids long. The germline V gene has CDR1 SGHDT and CDR2 YYEEEE. DNA for the CDR3: TGTGCCAGCAGCCTGGGAGCCCGAGGGCAGTTCTTC. Protein sequence: CASSLGARGQFF.

V gene TRBV15 combines with J gene TRBJ2-2; D unresolved. CDR1 and CDR2 (germline): LNHNV, YYDKDF (reference sequence). V was cut by 0 bases and J by 7 bases, with 6 bases left in between. The CDR3 spans 13 residues. The CDR3 loop reads CATSREGVGELFF. The DNA of the CDR3 is TGTGCCACCAGCAGAGAGGGCGTCGGGGAGCTGTTTTTT.

In DNA, the CDR3 is TGCGCCAGCTTCCGGTCCCCTTCGAACACTGAAGCTTTCTTT. Residues: CASFRSPSNTEAFF. The chain is built from TRBV5-1 and TRBJ1-1; D is uncertain. Germline loops: CDR1 SGHRS, CDR2 YFSETQ. Trimming cost V 7 bases and J 1 base, with 14 bases left between them. The CDR3 runs to 14 residues.

This clone was recorded once. CDR3 sequence (DNA): TGTGCCAGCAGCCCCACAGGGGTAGTGGAGACCCAGTACTTC. It translates to CASSPTGVVETQYF. The J gene is TRBJ2-5, the V gene TRBV7-2; 7 nucleotides match TRBD1. Trimming removed 5 bases from V and 5 bases from J; junction bases left unmatched: 8. Per the germline V gene, CDR1 is SGHTA and CDR2 is FQGNSA. The CDR3 has 14 residues.

This chain uses TRBV29-1 with TRBJ1-1; D uncertain. Per the germline V gene, CDR1 is SQVTM and CDR2 is ANQGSEA. V was clipped by 5 bases and J by 5 bases, with 15 bases between them. The CDR3 length is 13 residues. The CDR3 region has the DNA TGCAGCGTTCGCCCGGGCCCGGGAACTGAAGCTTTCTTT. Protein product: CSVRPGPGTEAFF. Drawing the rest from reference TRBV29-1 and TRBJ1-1, the complete variable domain is SAVISQKPSRDICQRGTSLTIQCQVDSQVTMMFWYRQQPGQSLTLIATANQGSEATYESGFVIDKFPISRPNLTFSTLTVSNMSPEDSSIYLCSVRPGPGTEAFFGQGTRLTVV.

The V call is TRBV4-3, the J call TRBJ2-1, with 7 positions matching TRBD2. V dropped 2 bases and J dropped 10; count of bases not matched to a gene: 8. CDR3 length: 14 amino acids. The V gene's germline CDR1 is LGHNA and CDR2 YSLEER. The CDR3, as DNA: TGCGCCAGCAGCCAAACGCGGGTCGGGGGGGAGCAGTTCTTC. It yields the protein CASSQTRVGGEQFF.

The chain employs TRBV13 and TRBJ1-2; no clear D gene. Trimming stripped 5 bases from V and 4 bases from J, with 14 bases between. Germline V CDR1 and CDR2: PRHDT, FYEKMQ (reference sequence). The CDR3 loop spans 14 amino acids. DNA for the CDR3: TGTGCCAGCAGCCTCGAAGAGGGAATCTATGGCTACACCTTC. Protein: CASSLEEGIYGYTF.